This TCR beta chain was sequenced during a study of regulatory dendritic cells for organ transplantation. As regards this clone: Its antigen is not identified.

The table came from immunoSEQ multiplex PCR; TCRdb's copy has only in-frame clones and leaves some out. The sample carries under 40,000 clones, about 89% recorded once. The CDR3 is 13 residues long. Germline V gives CDR1 GTSNPN, CDR2 SVGIG (reference sequence). Trimming pared 0 bases from V and 0 bases from J, leaving 3 bases between. Study-wide results and limits: Mature dendritic cells appeared to drive more memory CD8+ clonal expansion than regulatory ones. The authors noted considerable between-person heterogeneity in alloreactive memory CD8+ cells.

Sequenced: naive CD8+ T cells from blood. Noted subset: CD45RA+ naive T cells. The chain uses TRBV30 and TRBJ1-5; D call uncertain. This TCR derives from a human donor in good health. This chain's CDR3 is CAWSVHSNQPQHF. The CDR3 bases are TGTGCCTGGAGTGTACATAGCAATCAGCCCCAGCATTTT.